A single sample gave rise to the 19 T cell receptor beta chains below, sequenced in a study of blood T cell repertoires in COVID-19. Profiled with immunoSEQ multiplex PCR; TCRdb holds only in-frame clones, not every one. The sample consists of over 400,000 clones, around 86% of them appearing once. What was sequenced was peripheral blood. These receptors were taken from a woman in her 30s with active or convalescent COVID-19.

This chain links TRBV27 with TRBJ1-4; 7 bases agree with TRBD1. The CDR3 extends over 15 amino acids. V gave up 1 base and J gave up 5 bases; unmatched junction bases: 4. Germline CDR1 MNHEY, CDR2 SMNVEV (reference sequence). Here the CDR3 reads CASSLLGQENEKLFF. The DNA for the CDR3 is TGTGCCAGCAGTTTATTAGGACAGGAAAATGAAAAACTGTTTTTT.

V and J are TRBV30 and TRBJ2-2, with no clear D. The CDR3 is made up of 14 amino acids. Deletions cut 2 bases from V and 0 bases from J, with 7 bases between. Germline CDR1 GTSNPN, CDR2 SVGIG (reference sequence). The CDR3 sequence: CAWSITANTGELFF. CDR3 nucleotides: TGTGCCTGGAGTATAACGGCGAACACCGGGGAGCTGTTTTTT.

The chain joins TRBV7-9 to TRBJ2-1; D gene ambiguous. With 0 bases removed from V and 6 bases from J, the gap between germline ends came to 3 bases. This CDR3 comprises 12 residues. CDR1 and CDR2 (germline): SEHNR, FQNEAQ (reference sequence). Here the CDR3 DNA reads TGTGCCAGCAGCTTAGCAGCCAATGAGCAGTTCTTC. This codes for CASSLAANEQFF.

The chain uses TRBV18 and TRBJ2-3; tentative D call: TRBD1 (6 bases). The CDR3 consists of 15 residues. From germline, CDR1 is KGHSH and CDR2 LQKENI. The V and J ends lost 3 bases and 3 bases respectively, with 13 bases between them. The CDR3 loop reads CASSPSFQGTDTQYF. The CDR3 DNA is TGTGCCAGCTCACCCTCCTTCCAGGGGACAGATACGCAGTATTTT.

This clone was observed a few times. This chain uses TRBV5-4 with TRBJ2-7; 9 positions agree with TRBD2. V lost 2 bases to trimming and J lost 4 bases; unmatched junction nucleotides: 7. The CDR3 loop spans 15 amino acids. Per germline, CDR1 SGHNT and CDR2 YYREEE (reference sequence). The CDR3 sequence: CASSFPLAGQYEQYF. The CDR3 nucleotides are TGTGCCAGCAGCTTCCCTCTAGCGGGACAATACGAGCAGTACTTC.

The chain couples TRBV11-2 to TRBJ1-2; TRBD1 might be the D (5 bases). V was shortened by 6 bases and J by 8 bases, with 19 bases between the two germline ends. The CDR3 covers 14 residues. Germline loops: CDR1 SGHAT, CDR2 FQNNGV. The CDR3 is CASRQIGAGLGYTF. The DNA of the CDR3 is TGTGCCAGCAGACAGATTGGGGCAGGGTTAGGCTACACCTTC. Filled out from reference TRBV11-2 and TRBJ1-2, the complete variable domain reads EAGVAQSPRYKIIEKRQSVAFWCNPISGHATLYWYQQILGQGPKLLIQFQNNGVVDDSQLPKDRFSAERLKGVDSTLKIQPAKLEDSAVYLCASRQIGAGLGYTFGSGTRLTVV.

Only one count was recorded for this clone. The V gene is TRBV4-2, the J gene TRBJ2-3; 11 positions agree with TRBD2. This CDR3 has 16 amino acids. V lost 0 bases, J lost 4 bases, and 3 bases stayed unmatched. The germline V gene encodes CDR1 LGHNA and CDR2 YNFKEQ. CDR3 sequence: CASSQDSGGAADTQYF. In DNA form, the CDR3 reads TGTGCCAGCAGCCAAGATAGCGGGGGGGCAGCAGATACGCAGTATTTT.

V and J are TRBV6-5 and TRBJ2-7; 8 positions match TRBD2. The V segment lost 6 bases and the J segment 7 bases; nucleotides outside the gene matches: 5. The CDR3 loop spans 12 amino acids. Germline assignment: CDR1 MNHEY and CDR2 SVGAGI. As DNA, the CDR3 is TGTGCCAGCAGCCAGCGGGGGTGGGAGCAGTACTTC. Protein product: CASSQRGWEQYF.

The V call is TRBV7-9, the J call TRBJ2-5; TRBD2 aligns across 10 bases. V dropped 7 bases and J dropped 5; count of bases not matched to a gene: 7. The CDR3 totals 14 residues. Germline V CDR1 and CDR2: SEHNR, FQNEAQ (reference sequence). In DNA, the CDR3 is TGTGCCAGCAACCCTAGCGGGGGAGCTGAGACCCAGTACTTC. It encodes CASNPSGGAETQYF.

The chain carries TRBV7-9 and TRBJ2-1; 8 nucleotides agree with TRBD2. CDR3 size: 19 residues. The V gene's germline CDR1 is SEHNR and CDR2 FQNEAQ (reference sequence). Trimming at V came to 4 bases and at J to 0 bases, leaving 14 bases not matched to a gene. This CDR3 reads CASSSDRGRPQSSYNEQFF. The CDR3 bases are TGTGCCAGCAGCTCGGACCGCGGGAGGCCCCAAAGCTCCTACAATGAGCAGTTCTTC.

This clone came up once. V gene TRBV29-1 combines with J gene TRBJ2-3, with 9 bases matching TRBD2. J was trimmed by 4 bases and V by 4 bases; bases with no gene match: 9. Germline loops: CDR1 SQVTM, CDR2 ANQGSEA. The CDR3 covers 15 residues. The DNA of the CDR3 is TGCAGCGTTGCACGGTTGACTAGCGGTTCAGATACGCAGTATTTT. Residues: CSVARLTSGSDTQYF.

The rearrangement uses TRBV10-3 and TRBJ1-2; 9 bases fit TRBD1. The CDR3 is 17 amino acids. The J segment lost 3 bases and the V segment lost 3 bases, leaving 11 bases of the junction unmatched. The germline CDR1 and CDR2 sequences are ENHRY and SYGVKD. The CDR3 protein is CAISDSGTGILDYGYTF. For the CDR3, the DNA is TGTGCCATCAGTGATTCCGGGACAGGGATTCTCGACTATGGCTACACCTTC.

This chain joins TRBV19 and TRBJ2-3; 10 bases match TRBD2. The germline V gene has CDR1 LNHDA and CDR2 SQIVND (reference sequence). With V trimmed by 6 bases and J by 4 bases, 7 bases remained unmatched. The CDR3 sequence is 15 residues long. The CDR3 loop reads CASRVAGGVADTQYF. CDR3 DNA sequence: TGTGCCAGTAGAGTAGCGGGAGGCGTAGCAGATACGCAGTATTTT.

The sample holds a few counts of this clone. The CDR3 coding sequence is TGTGCCAGCAGCTTGGACGGGGAGACCCAGTACTTC. This translates into CASSLDGETQYF. The rearrangement links TRBV5-4 to TRBJ2-5; D unclear. Trimming removed 0 bases from V and 5 bases from J, with 5 bases in between. There are 12 residues in the CDR3. Germline CDR1 and CDR2: SGHNT and YYREEE (reference sequence). Looking up the rest from reference TRBV5-4 and TRBJ2-5 gives the full variable domain: ETGVTQSPTHLIKTRGQQVTLRCSSQSGHNTVSWYQQALGQGPQFIFQYYREEENGRGNFPPRFSGLQFPNYSSELNVNALELDDSALYLCASSLDGETQYFGPGTRLLVL.

The gene calls are TRBV12-3 or TRBV12-4 and TRBJ2-5; weak D call: TRBD1 (6 bases). The CDR3 is 13 amino acids. V was pared by 6 bases and J by 5 bases, with 13 bases between. Here the CDR3 reads CASRPGESETQYF. The CDR3 DNA sequence: TGTGCCAGCAGGCCAGGGGAAAGTGAGACCCAGTACTTC.

The V and J genes are TRBV7-9 and TRBJ1-3; D might be TRBD1 (5 bases). The germline V gene has CDR1 SEHNR and CDR2 FQNEAQ (reference sequence). V was clipped by 4 bases and J by 2 bases, with 12 bases between them. The CDR3 loop spans 15 amino acids. In DNA form, the CDR3 reads TGTGCCAGCAGCTCGGGCACGGGGGCTGGAAACACCATATATTTT. Translation gives CASSSGTGAGNTIYF.

The rearrangement links TRBV6-5 to TRBJ2-1; 9 bases map to TRBD1. The CDR3 is 15 amino acids. Germline CDR1 is MNHEY and CDR2 is SVGAGI. The ends lost 0 bases at V and 9 bases at J; junction bases unmatched: 6. The CDR3 DNA reads TGTGCCAGCAGTTACTCAGGGACAGGGTATGGTGAGCAGTTCTTC. The encoded protein is CASSYSGTGYGEQFF.

This chain links TRBV4-1 with TRBJ1-1, with 9 positions matching TRBD1. Germline loops: CDR1 MGHRA, CDR2 YSYEKL. CDR3 length: 15 amino acids. J gave up 1 base and V 8 bases, and 8 bases lay outside the gene matches. The CDR3 loop reads CASRGLGQGNTEAFF. CDR3 coding DNA: TGCGCCAGCCGTGGGTTGGGACAGGGGAACACTGAAGCTTTCTTT.

The chain is built from TRBV5-1 and TRBJ1-1; D call uncertain. V was clipped by 4 bases and J by 4 bases, with 14 bases between them. Germline V gene data show CDR1 as SGHRS and CDR2 as YFSETQ. The CDR3 totals 14 residues. The CDR3 reads CASSPLGGPTEAFF. DNA for the CDR3: TGCGCCAGCAGCCCATTGGGCGGGCCCACTGAAGCTTTCTTT.